These 18 T cell receptor beta chains were sequenced from one sample in a study of blood T cell repertoires in COVID-19. Only in-frame clones appear in the TCRdb table, and some are missing; sequencing was by immunoSEQ multiplex PCR. The top ten hold about 4.8% of the sample, which has roughly 260,000 clones, 80% to 90% seen once. Sequenced material: peripheral blood. All receptors derive from a woman in her 70s with acute or convalescent COVID-19.

There are a few counts of this clone. This chain joins TRBV12-3 or TRBV12-4 and TRBJ2-7, with a weak D call TRBD1 (6 bases). V dropped 5 bases and J dropped 0 bases, with 8 bases sitting between them. The CDR3 spans 13 residues. The CDR3 loop reads CASSKQGSYEQYF. In nucleotides, the CDR3 is TGTGCCAGCAGTAAACAGGGCTCCTACGAGCAGTACTTC.

Worth noting for this clone: The same CDR3 arises from other DNA sequences in this sample as well. This chain links TRBV3-1 (or the pseudogene TRBV3-2) with TRBJ2-7; perhaps TRBD1 as D (5 bases). The germline V gene has CDR1 LGHDT and CDR2 YNNKEL (reference sequence). V lost 2 bases, J lost 3 bases, and 8 bases lay in between. The CDR3 length is 13 residues. Here the CDR3 reads CASSQLTGYEQYF. The CDR3 DNA reads TGTGCCAGCAGCCAATTAACAGGCTACGAGCAGTACTTC.

The chain employs TRBV3-1 (or the pseudogene TRBV3-2) and TRBJ2-1; no clear D. Germline-derived CDR1 and CDR2 are LGHDT and YNNKEL (reference sequence). This CDR3 has 18 residues. The germline V and J ends were trimmed by 4 bases and 7 bases, with 26 bases remaining between them. As DNA, the CDR3 is TGTGCCAGCAGCCCCCGCGTGTCCGTACTAATTCCCTCTAATGAGCAGTTCTTC. Protein product: CASSPRVSVLIPSNEQFF.

The rearrangement joins TRBV7-9 to TRBJ2-7; 7 bases map to TRBD1. The germline gives CDR1 SEHNR, CDR2 FQNEAQ (reference sequence). V dropped 4 bases and J dropped 4; count of bases not matched to a gene: 7. The CDR3 has 14 amino acids. The chain's CDR3 is CASSSQGTIYEQYF. DNA for the CDR3: TGTGCCAGCAGCTCACAGGGGACCATTTACGAGCAGTACTTC. Complete variable domain (other parts from reference TRBV7-9 and TRBJ2-7): DTGVSQNPRHKITKRGQNVTFRCDPISEHNRLYWYRQTLGQGPEFLTYFQNEAQLEKSRLLSDRFSAERPKGSFSTLEIQRTEQGDSAMYLCASSSQGTIYEQYFGPGTRLTVT.

The chain has TRBV3-1 (or the pseudogene TRBV3-2) and TRBJ2-7; TRBD1 agrees at 7 bases. CDR1 and CDR2 (germline): LGHDT, YNNKEL (reference sequence). V dropped 5 bases and J dropped 4; count of bases not matched to a gene: 11. The CDR3 is 15 residues long. CDR3 in DNA: TGTGCCAGCAGCTCCTCTCACGGGACAGCGTACGAGCAGTACTTC. Protein: CASSSSHGTAYEQYF.

V and J are TRBV7-9 and TRBJ1-3; D unclear. CDR3 length: 12 residues. Germline loops: CDR1 SEHNR, CDR2 FQNEAQ (reference sequence). V was trimmed by 10 bases and J by 3 bases, leaving 10 bases between them. The CDR3 here is CATTELGNTIYF. DNA of the CDR3: TGTGCCACAACAGAACTTGGAAACACCATATATTTT.

The chain recombines TRBV9 with TRBJ2-3, with D possibly being TRBD2 (6 bases). CDR1 and CDR2 from the germline V gene are SGDLS and YYNGEE. The germline V and J ends were trimmed by 4 bases and 7 bases, with 19 bases remaining between them. This CDR3 region has 15 residues. Here the CDR3 DNA reads TGTGCCAGCAGCCCCCCGACGGTCGGGGGAAATACGCAGTATTTT. Amino acids: CASSPPTVGGNTQYF.

The chain has TRBV15 and TRBJ2-1; TRBD1 aligns across 9 bases. Germline CDR1 reads LNHNV; CDR2 reads YYDKDF (reference sequence). The CDR3 is 14 residues long. V shed 8 bases, J shed 6 bases, and the junction held 8 bases outside the gene matches. The CDR3 DNA is TGTGCCACCCGGGACAGGGCCTTCATCAATGAGCAGTTCTTC. Translation gives CATRDRAFINEQFF.

J is TRBJ1-6 and V is TRBV4-3, with D tentatively TRBD1 (5 bases). The CDR3 is 16 amino acids. In germline, CDR1 is LGHNA, CDR2 YSLEER. V was cut by 0 bases and J by 7 bases, with 13 bases left in between. The CDR3 sequence: CASSQEFGRGNSPLHF. As DNA, the CDR3 is TGCGCCAGCAGCCAAGAGTTCGGAAGGGGAAATTCACCCCTCCACTTT.

The V gene is TRBV2, the J gene TRBJ2-3, with 8 positions matching TRBD1. Trimming removed 6 bases from V and 5 bases from J; junction bases left unmatched: 7. The CDR3 is 14 amino acids. CDR1 is SNHLY and CDR2 is FYNNEI in the germline V gene. CDR3 loop: CASSGQGAGDTQYF. The DNA of the CDR3 is TGTGCCAGCAGCGGACAGGGCGCCGGAGATACGCAGTATTTT.

This chain links TRBV7-2 with TRBJ1-2; no definite D call. The CDR3 extends over 16 amino acids. Looked up from germline, CDR1 is SGHTA and CDR2 is FQGNSA. V was trimmed by 0 bases and J by 1 base, leaving 12 bases between them. The CDR3 here is CASSLAAAAVNYGYTF. The CDR3 DNA sequence: TGTGCCAGCAGCTTAGCGGCGGCAGCAGTTAACTATGGCTACACCTTC. Full variable domain (missing parts from reference TRBV7-2 and TRBJ1-2): GAGVSQSPSNKVTEKGKDVELRCDPISGHTALYWYRQSLGQGLEFLIYFQGNSAPDKSGLPSDRFSAERTGGSVSTLTIQRTQQEDSAVYLCASSLAAAAVNYGYTFGSGTRLTVV.

The chain employs TRBV7-9 and TRBJ1-3; TRBD1 agrees at 9 bases. V lost 10 bases and J lost 4; bases outside the gene matches: 5. The CDR3 consists of 13 residues. Germline CDR1 is SEHNR and CDR2 is FQNEAQ (reference sequence). DNA of the CDR3: TGTGCCATCGGACAGGGGAGCGGAAACACCATATATTTT. Translating gives CAIGQGSGNTIYF. The full variable domain, completed using reference TRBV7-9 and TRBJ1-3, is DTGVSQNPRHKITKRGQNVTFRCDPISEHNRLYWYRQTLGQGPEFLTYFQNEAQLEKSRLLSDRFSAERPKGSFSTLEIQRTEQGDSAMYLCAIGQGSGNTIYFGEGSWLTVV.

The J gene is TRBJ2-7, the V gene TRBV9; TRBD2 matches at 9 bases. The CDR3 runs 13 residues. Unmatched junction bases numbered 5, after V lost 4 bases and J lost 6 bases. Germline CDR1 is SGDLS and CDR2 is YYNGEE. CDR3 region: CASSLLTSGEQYF. CDR3 DNA: TGTGCCAGCAGCTTGCTGACTAGCGGCGAGCAGTACTTC.

V gene TRBV6-5 combines with J gene TRBJ2-2; 8 nucleotides line up with TRBD1. Germline V gene data show CDR1 as MNHEY and CDR2 as SVGAGI. V lost 7 bases to trimming and J lost 7 bases; unmatched junction nucleotides: 8. CDR3 size: 14 residues. The CDR3 loop is CASNRDRGGGELFF. For the CDR3, the DNA is TGTGCCAGCAACCGTGACAGGGGTGGCGGGGAGCTGTTTTTT.

The gene calls are TRBV20-1 and TRBJ1-6, with TRBD1 matching 8 bases. Trimming removed 3 bases from V and 9 bases from J; junction bases left unmatched: 7. The germline V gene encodes CDR1 DFQATT and CDR2 SNEGSKA (reference sequence). The CDR3 extends over 14 amino acids. CDR3 in amino acids: CSASRTGMGSPLHF. The CDR3 coding sequence is TGCAGTGCTAGTAGGACAGGGATGGGTTCACCCCTCCACTTT.

The gene calls are TRBV5-4 and TRBJ1-4; a possible D gene is TRBD1 (5 bases). The ends were cut back, 0 bases at V and 8 bases at J, with 11 bases in the middle. Germline CDR1 is SGHNT and CDR2 is YYREEE (reference sequence). CDR3 length equals 14 residues. Here the CDR3 reads CASSLAGRGEKLFF. The CDR3 region has the DNA TGTGCCAGCAGCTTGGCCGGGAGGGGAGAAAAACTGTTTTTT. Using reference TRBV5-4 and TRBJ1-4 for the parts outside the CDR3, the full variable domain is ETGVTQSPTHLIKTRGQQVTLRCSSQSGHNTVSWYQQALGQGPQFIFQYYREEENGRGNFPPRFSGLQFPNYSSELNVNALELDDSALYLCASSLAGRGEKLFFGSGTQLSVL.

This chain uses TRBV7-2 with TRBJ1-6, with 7 bases matching TRBD1. The CDR3 is 18 amino acids. Trimming removed 5 bases from V and 0 bases from J; junction bases left unmatched: 10. Germline V gives CDR1 SGHTA, CDR2 FQGNSA. The CDR3 DNA is TGTGCCAGCAGCATAGACAGGGAGGGTTACTCCTATAATTCACCCCTCCACTTT. Its translation is CASSIDREGYSYNSPLHF.

V gene TRBV5-5 combines with J gene TRBJ1-2; 8 bases line up with TRBD1. V was pared by 4 bases and J by 5 bases, with 4 bases of the junction left unmatched. The CDR3 has 13 residues. Looked up from germline, CDR1 is SGHKS and CDR2 is YYEKEE (reference sequence). For the CDR3, the DNA is TGTGCCAGCAGCGGTGGACAGGGATATGGCTACACCTTC. Encoded protein: CASSGGQGYGYTF.